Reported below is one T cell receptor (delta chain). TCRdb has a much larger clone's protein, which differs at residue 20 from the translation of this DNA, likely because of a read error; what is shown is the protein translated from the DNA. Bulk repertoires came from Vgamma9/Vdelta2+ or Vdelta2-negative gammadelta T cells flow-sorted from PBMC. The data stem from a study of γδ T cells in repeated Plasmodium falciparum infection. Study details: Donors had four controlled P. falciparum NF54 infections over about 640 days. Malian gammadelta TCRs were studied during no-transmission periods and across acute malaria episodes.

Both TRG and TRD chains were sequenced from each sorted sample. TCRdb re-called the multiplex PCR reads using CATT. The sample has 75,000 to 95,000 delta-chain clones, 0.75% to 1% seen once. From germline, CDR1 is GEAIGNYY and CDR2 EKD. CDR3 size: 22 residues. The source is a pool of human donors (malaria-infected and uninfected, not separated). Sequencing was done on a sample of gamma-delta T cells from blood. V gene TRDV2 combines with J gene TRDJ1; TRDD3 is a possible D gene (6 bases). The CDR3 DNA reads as TGTGCCTGTGACCCCATTTTGGCTGGGGACCCTAGTAGGGTCTTCGACACCGATAAACACATCTTT. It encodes CACDPILAGDPSRVFDTDKHIF.